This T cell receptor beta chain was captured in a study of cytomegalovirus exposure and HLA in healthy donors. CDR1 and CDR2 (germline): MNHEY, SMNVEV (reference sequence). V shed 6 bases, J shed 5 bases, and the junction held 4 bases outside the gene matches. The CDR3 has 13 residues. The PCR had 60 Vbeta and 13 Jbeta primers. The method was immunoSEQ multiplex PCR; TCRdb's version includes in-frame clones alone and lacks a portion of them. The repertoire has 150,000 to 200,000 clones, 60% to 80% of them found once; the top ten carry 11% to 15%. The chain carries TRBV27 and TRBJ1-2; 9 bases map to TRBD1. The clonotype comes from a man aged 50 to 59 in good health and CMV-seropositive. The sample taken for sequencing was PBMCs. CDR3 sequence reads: CASRDGQGYGYTF. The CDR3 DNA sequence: TGTGCCAGCAGGGACGGACAGGGGTATGGCTACACCTTC.